The rows below give T cell receptor beta chains drawn from one sample of a study of shared clonotypes between healthy human individuals. Assay: immunoSEQ multiplex PCR; the TCRdb copy retains only in-frame clones and omits some. Of more than 2 million clones in the sample, approximately 94% are singletons; the top ten hold around 0.13%. Sequencing was carried out using naive CD4+ T cells sorted from blood. The receptors come from a young man in good health. Both conserved end residues are part of each CDR3. A D gene is named only where the DNA matches it firmly. Clone size is shown for a subset of rows, as once, few, many or a class of expanded clone.

TRBJ2-4,once,NA,TRBV10-2,14,TGCGCCAGCAGTGAGATTATAGCCAAAAACATTCAGTACTTC,CASSEIIAKNIQYF
TRBJ2-7,NA,TRBD2,TRBV11-2,19,TGTGCCAGCAGCTTAACTAGCGGGAGTCCTCTCACACGATCCTACGAGCAGTACTTC,CASSLTSGSPLTRSYEQYF
TRBJ2-7,NA,NA,TRBV2,16,TGTGCCAGCAGGGACGTCGAGCCGCGGGCCCCCTACGAGCAGTACTTC,CASRDVEPRAPYEQYF
TRBJ1-6,NA,NA,TRBV7-9,13,TGTGCCAGCAGCCCACCGGGACGTTCACCCCTCCACTTT,CASSPPGRSPLHF
TRBJ1-2,NA,NA,TRBV18,13,TGTGCCAGCTCACCAGAGGCGTGGGCTGGCTACACCTTC,CASSPEAWAGYTF
TRBJ2-2,NA,TRBD2,TRBV4-3,19,TGCGCCAGCAGCCAAGATCTGGTTACTAGCGGGAGGAACACCGGGGAGCTGTTTTTT,CASSQDLVTSGRNTGELFF
TRBJ1-6,NA,TRBD1,TRBV6-5,15,TGTGCCAGCAGTTACCCAGGGACAGGGAAGCTGGACCTCCACTTT,CASSYPGTGKLDLHF
TRBJ2-7,NA,NA,TRBV6-5,14,TGTGCCAGCAGTTACGTACAGAGCAACTACGAGCAGTACTTC,CASSYVQSNYEQYF
TRBJ2-2,NA,NA,TRBV7-9,18,TGTGCCAGCAGCACAAAAATGATGGGGGATCGAAACACCGGGGAGCTGTTTTTT,CASSTKMMGDRNTGELFF
TRBJ2-1,NA,NA,TRBV29-1,14,TGCAGCTCCCCTTCCGTAGATTCCTACAATGAGCAGTTCTTC,CSSPSVDSYNEQFF
TRBJ2-7,NA,NA,TRBV7-2,15,TGTGCCAGCAGGAGAGACAGATCAAGCTCCTACGAGCAGTACTTC,CASRRDRSSSYEQYF
TRBJ2-2,NA,NA,TRBV27,15,TGTGCCAGCAGTTTTCGGGGTGGGAGTCCGGTGGAGCTGTTTTTT,CASSFRGGSPVELFF
TRBJ1-6,few,NA,TRBV6-5,15,TGTGCCAGCAGTGGGACCTACAGTCCCAATTCACCCCTCCACTTT,CASSGTYSPNSPLHF
TRBJ2-5,NA,NA,TRBV7-2,14,TGTGCCAGCAGCTCGCCCGGTAGGGAGCAGACCCAGTACTTC,CASSSPGREQTQYF
TRBJ1-6,NA,NA,TRBV10-3,15,TGTGCCATCAGTGCCTTGCGGACAGCCAATTCACCCCTCCACTTT,CAISALRTANSPLHF
TRBJ1-2,NA,TRBD1,TRBV10-2,16,TGCGCCAGCAGTGAGTTTGGGACAGCCGCTAACTATGGCTACACCTTC,CASSEFGTAANYGYTF
TRBJ2-6,NA,NA,TRBV7-9,16,TGTGCCAGCAGCTGGGGAATCTCCTCTGGGGCCAACGTCCTGACTTTC,CASSWGISSGANVLTF
TRBJ2-2,NA,NA,TRBV6-1,14,TGTGCCAGCAGACGATTAGGGATCGGCGGGGAGCTGTTTTTT,CASRRLGIGGELFF
TRBJ2-7,NA,NA,TRBV7-9,15,TGTGCCAGCAGCTCGGGGAAAACAGGGAGGTACGAGCAGTACTTC,CASSSGKTGRYEQYF
TRBJ1-2,few,TRBD1,TRBV6-5,12,TGTGCCAGCAGACAGGGGAACTATGGCTACACCTTC,CASRQGNYGYTF
TRBJ1-5,NA,TRBD1,TRBV30,16,TGTGCCTGGAAAAGCCCCGGGACAGGGAGTAATCAGCCCCAGCATTTT,CAWKSPGTGSNQPQHF
TRBJ2-4,NA,TRBD1,TRBV14,14,TGTGCCAGCAGCCGAGGACAGGGTGGATACATTCAGTACTTC,CASSRGQGGYIQYF
TRBJ1-1,NA,TRBD1,TRBV30,13,TGTGCCTGGATAACAGGGGCGAACACTGAAGCTTTCTTT,CAWITGANTEAFF
TRBJ2-1,NA,TRBD2,TRBV5-1,16,TGCGCCAGCAGCTTGAATCCTGAACTAGCGGTCTATGAGCAGTTCTTC,CASSLNPELAVYEQFF
TRBJ1-4,NA,NA,TRBV28,15,TGTGCCAGCAGTTTCCGGCAATCAACTAATGAAAAACTGTTTTTT,CASSFRQSTNEKLFF
TRBJ2-5,NA,NA,TRBV19,16,TGTGCCAGTAGTATATTTAGGGCCTATTTCCAAGAGACCCAGTACTTC,CASSIFRAYFQETQYF
TRBJ2-3,NA,NA,TRBV4-1,14,TGCGCCAGCAGCGGACCTCAAAACACAGATACGCAGTATTTT,CASSGPQNTDTQYF
TRBJ1-3,NA,NA,TRBV7-9,15,TGTGCCAGCAGCTCCCAGACGGAGTCTGGAAACACCATATATTTT,CASSSQTESGNTIYF
TRBJ2-2,NA,NA,TRBV27,15,TGTGCCAGCAGTCCTCAGGGGAGGGGCACCGGGGAGCTGTTTTTT,CASSPQGRGTGELFF
TRBJ2-7,NA,NA,TRBV29-1,11,TGCAGCGTTGGGCTCCCCTACGAGCAGTACTTC,CSVGLPYEQYF
TRBJ2-5,NA,TRBD1,TRBV19,15,TGTGCCAGTAAGTTCGGGACAGGAAGCCAAGAGACCCAGTACTTC,CASKFGTGSQETQYF
TRBJ2-3,once,NA,TRBV13,17,TGTGCCAGCAGCTTAATTGTAGCGTGGAACAGCACAGATACGCAGTATTTT,CASSLIVAWNSTDTQYF
TRBJ2-7,NA,TRBD1,TRBV2,14,TGTGCCAGCAGCCGGGACAGGGGGCTGGGAGAGCAGTACTTC,CASSRDRGLGEQYF
TRBJ1-3,NA,TRBD1,TRBV7-8,16,TGTGCCAGCAGCTTAGAAGGGGGCCGGACTGGAAACACCATATATTTT,CASSLEGGRTGNTIYF
TRBJ2-7,NA,TRBD2,TRBV11-2,14,TGTGCCAGCAGCTTATCTAGCGGACGCTACGAGCAGTACTTC,CASSLSSGRYEQYF
TRBJ2-7,NA,NA,TRBV5-1,12,TGCGCCAGCAGCTTGGAGGGGCTAGCGTTGTACTTC,CASSLEGLALYF
TRBJ2-3,NA,TRBD2,TRBV10-3,18,TGTGCCATCAGTGAGTCCTGGGGTAGCGGGAGACCCACAGATACGCAGTATTTT,CAISESWGSGRPTDTQYF
TRBJ1-2,NA,TRBD1,TRBV28,15,TGTGCCAGCAGTGCTTACAGGGGGTCTAACTATGGCTACACCTTC,CASSAYRGSNYGYTF
TRBJ2-3,NA,NA,TRBV30,12,TGTGCCTGGAGTGCTTCCACAGATACGCAGTATTTT,CAWSASTDTQYF
TRBJ2-3,NA,TRBD2,TRBV4-1,18,TGCGCCAGCAGCAGAGGGTCCGGGACTAGCGGGGGGGTCGATACGCAGTATTTT,CASSRGSGTSGGVDTQYF
TRBJ1-4,NA,NA,TRBV6-1,18,TGTGCCAGCAGTGAAGCTCACGGGGGAGGAGCAACTAATGAAAAACTGTTTTTT,CASSEAHGGGATNEKLFF
TRBJ2-2,NA,TRBD2,TRBV5-1,18,TGCGCCAGCGAAGGACTAGCGGGAGATTCCGCGAACACCGGGGAGCTGTTTTTT,CASEGLAGDSANTGELFF
TRBJ1-6,NA,NA,TRBV7-2,14,TGTGCCAGCAGCTTAGGGCCCTACAACTCACCCCTCCACTTT,CASSLGPYNSPLHF
TRBJ1-1,NA,NA,TRBV5-1,13,TGCGCCAGCATACAGGACAGGAACACTGAAGCTTTCTTT,CASIQDRNTEAFF
TRBJ2-7,NA,TRBD1,TRBV6-1,14,TGTGCCAGCAGTGTGGGACAGGCTACCGGCGAGCAGTACTTC,CASSVGQATGEQYF
TRBJ2-1,NA,NA,TRBV2,13,TGTGCCAGCAGTGCATTACAGGGCAATGAGCAGTTCTTC,CASSALQGNEQFF
TRBJ2-3,NA,TRBD2,TRBV11-3,15,TGTGCCAGCAGCAGACTAGCGGGGGGCCTGGATACGCAGTATTTT,CASSRLAGGLDTQYF
TRBJ1-2,NA,NA,TRBV6-1,12,TGTGCCATCAAACGGGACATTTATGGCTACACCTTC,CAIKRDIYGYTF
TRBJ2-7,NA,TRBD2,TRBV5-1,17,TGCGCCAGCAGCTTGGATACTAGCGGGAGCATGTCCTACGAGCAGTACTTC,CASSLDTSGSMSYEQYF